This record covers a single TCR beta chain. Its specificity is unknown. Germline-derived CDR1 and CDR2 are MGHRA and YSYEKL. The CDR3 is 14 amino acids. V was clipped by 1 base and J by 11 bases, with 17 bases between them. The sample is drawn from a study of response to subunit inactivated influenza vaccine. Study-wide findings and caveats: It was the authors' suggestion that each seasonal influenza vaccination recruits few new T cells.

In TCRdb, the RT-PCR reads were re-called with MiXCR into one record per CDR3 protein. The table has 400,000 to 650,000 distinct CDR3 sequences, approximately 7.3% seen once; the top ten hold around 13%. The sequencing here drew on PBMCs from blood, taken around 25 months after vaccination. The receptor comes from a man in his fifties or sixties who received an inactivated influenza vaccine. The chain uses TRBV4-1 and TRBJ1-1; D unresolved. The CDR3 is CASSQVTGYNEAFF. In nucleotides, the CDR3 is TGCGCCAGCAGCCAAGTTACGGGTTATAATGAGGCTTTCTTT.